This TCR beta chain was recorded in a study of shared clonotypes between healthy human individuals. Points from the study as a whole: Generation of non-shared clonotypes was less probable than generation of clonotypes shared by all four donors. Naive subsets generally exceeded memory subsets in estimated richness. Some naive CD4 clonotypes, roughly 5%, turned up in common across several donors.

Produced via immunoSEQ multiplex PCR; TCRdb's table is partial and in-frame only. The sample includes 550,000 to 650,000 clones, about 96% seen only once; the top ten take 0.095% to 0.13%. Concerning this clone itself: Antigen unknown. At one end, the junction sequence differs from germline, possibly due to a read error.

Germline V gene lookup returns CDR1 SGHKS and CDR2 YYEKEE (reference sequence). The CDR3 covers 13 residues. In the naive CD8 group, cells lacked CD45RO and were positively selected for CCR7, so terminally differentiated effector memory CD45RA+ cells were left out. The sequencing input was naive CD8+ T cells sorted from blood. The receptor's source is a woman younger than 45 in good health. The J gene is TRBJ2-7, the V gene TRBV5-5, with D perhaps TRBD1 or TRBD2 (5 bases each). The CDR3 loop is CASSNRDPARGAF. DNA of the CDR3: TGTGCCAGCAGCAACCGGGACCCCGCGAGAGGGGCGTTC.